This is a list of T cell receptor beta chains from one sample in a study of beta chain features in type 1 diabetes. TCRdb's table, derived via immunoSEQ multiplex PCR, lists solely in-frame clones and lacks some. The table lists 240,000 or so clones, approximately 13% of them singletons. Sequenced input: naive CD4+ T cells from blood. These TCRs come from a man aged 25 to 40 with type 1 diabetes. Each CDR3 is given with its conserved first and last residue. D genes are given only for firm matches. Where a row states a size, it is once, few, many or the class of an expanded clone; other rows omit it.

clone_size | d_call | j_call | v_call | cdr3_aa | cdr3_nt
. | . | TRBJ1-4 | TRBV27 | CASSLAGVLNEKLFF | TGTGCCAGCAGTTTAGCGGGGGTCCTTAATGAAAAACTGTTTTTT
. | TRBD1 | TRBJ1-4 | TRBV5-4 | CASSVGTGSEKLFF | TGTGCCAGCAGCGTGGGGACAGGGAGCGAAAAACTGTTTTTT
few | . | TRBJ1-1 | TRBV30 | CAWRRTETFF | TGTGCCTGGAGGAGGACAGAAACTTTCTTT
few | TRBD2 | TRBJ2-1 | TRBV15 | CATSRGGSSYNEQFF | TGTGCCACCAGCAGAGGCGGGAGTAGCTACAATGAGCAGTTCTTC
. | TRBD2 | TRBJ2-1 | TRBV11-2 | CASSLGASGAYNEQFF | TGTGCCAGCAGCTTAGGGGCTAGCGGGGCCTACAATGAGCAGTTCTTC
. | TRBD1 | TRBJ1-2 | TRBV30 | CACTGGYGYTF | TGTGCCTGCACAGGGGGTTACGGCTACACCTTC
few | . | TRBJ2-1 | TRBV29-1 | CSVEDRLAGYNEQFF | TGCAGCGTTGAAGACCGATTAGCTGGATACAATGAGCAGTTCTTC
. | . | TRBJ1-1 | TRBV2 | CASIGTTLPGTEAFF | TGTGCCAGCATCGGGACAACCCTCCCAGGGACTGAAGCTTTCTTT
. | . | TRBJ2-4 | TRBV11-2 | CASSLAYLAKNIQYF | TGTGCCAGCAGCTTAGCCTATCTAGCCAAAAACATTCAGTACTTC
. | TRBD1 | TRBJ2-3 | TRBV7-6 | CASSLGQGKDTQYF | TGTGCCAGCAGCCTGGGACAGGGGAAAGATACGCAGTATTTT
. | . | TRBJ1-1 | TRBV11-2 | CASSLAGAQGEAFF | TGTGCCAGCAGCTTAGCTGGTGCGCAGGGGGAAGCTTTCTTT
. | . | TRBJ1-1 | TRBV7-9 | CASSLASENTEAFF | TGTGCCAGCAGCTTAGCTTCAGAGAACACTGAAGCTTTCTTT
few | . | TRBJ1-1 | TRBV30 | CAWSPRGAGEAFF | TGTGCCTGGAGTCCACGCGGGGCAGGTGAAGCTTTCTTT
. | TRBD1 | TRBJ2-7 | TRBV5-4 | CASSLGGDRDEQYF | TGTGCCAGCAGCTTGGGGGGGGACAGGGACGAGCAGTACTTC
few | TRBD2 | TRBJ2-7 | TRBV7-8 | CASSSPGLVSVEQYF | TGTGCCAGCAGCTCGCCGGGACTAGTGTCAGTCGAGCAGTACTTC
few | TRBD1 | TRBJ2-1 | TRBV2 | CASRKTGGVNEQFF | TGTGCCAGCCGGAAGACAGGGGGGGTCAATGAGCAGTTCTTC
few | TRBD1 | TRBJ2-7 | TRBV6-6 | CASSPGQGAYEQYF | TGTGCCAGCAGCCCAGGACAGGGGGCCTACGAGCAGTACTTC
few | TRBD1 | TRBJ1-1 | TRBV4-1 | CASSQVQGASEAFF | TGCGCCAGCAGCCAAGTCCAGGGGGCGTCTGAAGCTTTCTTT
. | . | TRBJ1-5 | TRBV19 | CASSTDRFNQPQHF | TGTGCCAGTAGTACAGACAGATTCAATCAGCCCCAGCATTTT
. | . | TRBJ1-5 | TRBV12-2 | CASRFPDRGQSNQPQHF | TGTGCAAGTCGCTTTCCGGACAGGGGGCAGAGCAATCAGCCCCAGCATTTT
few | TRBD2 | TRBJ2-5 | TRBV5-1 | CASSLKAGGGETQYF | TGCGCCAGCAGCTTGAAAGCGGGAGGAGGAGAGACCCAGTACTTC
. | . | TRBJ1-5 | TRBV6-5 | CASSQGHNQPQHF | TGTGCCAGCAGTCAGGGCCATAATCAGCCCCAGCATTTT
few | TRBD1 | TRBJ2-5 | TRBV29-1 | CSVGAGGEETQYF | TGCAGCGTTGGGGCAGGGGGCGAGGAGACCCAGTACTTC
. | . | TRBJ1-1 | TRBV10-3 | CAISNIMNTEAFF | TGTGCCATCAGTAACATTATGAACACTGAAGCTTTCTTT
few | TRBD1 | TRBJ2-7 | TRBV10-3 | CATGQMSYEQYF | TGTGCCACGGGACAGATGTCCTACGAGCAGTACTTC
few | TRBD1 | TRBJ1-5 | TRBV27 | CASRRLRTGDNQPQHF | TGTGCCAGCAGACGATTAAGGACAGGGGACAATCAGCCCCAGCATTTT
. | TRBD2 | TRBJ2-3 | TRBV15 | CATSRASGSSTDTQYF | TGTGCCACCAGCAGAGCTAGCGGGAGTAGCACAGATACGCAGTATTTT
few | . | TRBJ2-5 | TRBV11-2 | CASSLDSPETQYF | TGTGCCAGCAGCTTAGACAGTCCAGAGACCCAGTACTTC
few | TRBD2 | TRBJ2-1 | TRBV9 | CASSVEPSGVEYNEQFF | TGTGCCAGCAGCGTAGAACCTAGCGGGGTTGAGTACAATGAGCAGTTCTTC
few | . | TRBJ2-1 | TRBV11-2 | CASSLDAASYNEQFF | TGTGCCAGCAGCTTAGATGCGGCCTCTTACAATGAGCAGTTCTTC
. | . | TRBJ2-7 | TRBV18 | CASSPRQLQDFSYEQYF | TGTGCCAGCTCACCGAGACAACTCCAGGACTTTTCCTACGAGCAGTACTTC
few | TRBD1 | TRBJ2-7 | TRBV28 | CASSSPDRAYEQYF | TGTGCCAGCAGTTCCCCGGACAGGGCCTACGAGCAGTACTTC